The present T cell receptor beta chain was sequenced within a study of immune heterogeneity within non-small cell lung tumors. Study overall: Histology included a handful of squamous cell carcinomas, under 11 non-squamous carcinomas and 1 unspecified tumor.

The table lists this clonotype with many counts. Multiplex PCR amplified TCR beta CDR3 with 32 V and 13 J primers. TCRdb called the multiplex PCR reads again in MiXCR, with one record for every CDR3 protein. The data show roughly 13,000 distinct CDR3 sequences, approximately 22% seen once. Genomic DNA extracted from bulk tumor tissue served as template. A total of roughly 620 ng was used per sample. The authors collected several far-apart biopsies from each primary tumor during surgery. The study enrolled patients with untreated, newly diagnosed non-small cell lung cancer who underwent curative surgery. Donor patients had newly diagnosed non-small cell lung cancer and were having surgery with curative intent. Germline V gene lookup returns CDR1 SGHRS and CDR2 YFSETQ. The CDR3 contains 12 residues. Deletions cut 2 bases from V and 7 bases from J, with 9 bases between.

The rearrangement joins TRBV5-1 to TRBJ1-1; the D is unclear. The TCR originated in a man aged 50-59 years with non-small cell lung cancer. Sequences were obtained from lung tumor tissue. The CDR3 region has the DNA TGCGCCAGCAGCTTTGAGGGAATTGAAGCTTTCTTT. It is translated as CASSFEGIEAFF.